Listed below are T cell receptor beta chains from one sample, sequenced in a study of metastatic and nonmetastatic thyroid tumors. From the PCR reads, TCRdb re-called clones with MiXCR. The table has around 20,000 clones, about 15% seen once. Sequencing input: blood. All receptors come from a male donor with papillary thyroid cancer or a benign thyroid nodule (not recorded which). Some clones in this sample may be carry-over from other donors' samples. CDR3s include the opening cysteine and the closing phenylalanine or tryptophan. The D gene is left open where the match is weak. Size tells how often a clone was seen (once, few, many) or the class of an expanded clone, and some rows leave it out.

many,TRBJ1-5,TRBV24-1,NA,TGTGCCACCAGTGACCCGGACGGTAGCAATCAGCCTCAGCATTTT,CATSDPDGSNQPQHF
NA,TRBJ1-2,TRBV7-2,TRBD1,TGTGCCAGCAGCGGATACGACAGGGTGCCTGTCTACACCTTC,CASSGYDRVPVYTF
medium-sized,TRBJ2-2,TRBV6-1,NA,TGTGCCAGCAGCCGGACTTTCACCGGGGAGCTGTTTTTT,CASSRTFTGELFF
many,TRBJ1-1,TRBV7-6,NA,TGTGCCAGCAGCCCCAGGATACAGAACACTGAAGCTTTCTTT,CASSPRIQNTEAFF
many,TRBJ2-3,TRBV24-1,TRBD1,TGTGCCACCAGTGGGGACAGGTTAACAGATACGCAGTATTTT,CATSGDRLTDTQYF
many,TRBJ2-3,TRBV5-1,NA,TGCGCCAGCAGCTTAAGACAGAGCACAGATACGCAGTATTTT,CASSLRQSTDTQYF
many,TRBJ1-3,TRBV24-1,NA,TGTGCCACCAGTGATTCCAAGGCTGGAAACACCATATATTTT,CATSDSKAGNTIYF
NA,TRBJ2-5,TRBV6-4,NA,TGTGCCAGCAGTGAAGCGGGTGTGGGGCAAGAGACCCAGTACTTC,CASSEAGVGQETQYF
many,TRBJ2-7,TRBV14,NA,TGTGCCAGCAGCCAAGGGGTTAGCACCTACGAGCAGTACTTC,CASSQGVSTYEQYF
few,TRBJ2-5,TRBV28,NA,TGTGCCAGCAGTTTTAGGTCAGGGCTCGACCAAGAGACCCAGTACTTC,CASSFRSGLDQETQYF
many,TRBJ2-5,TRBV6-1,NA,TGTGCCAGCAACAAACCGGGTTTCGAGACCCAGTACTTC,CASNKPGFETQYF
many,TRBJ2-3,TRBV5-6,NA,TGTGCCAGCAGCTCCAAAGGGAGGGGGGCGAGGGATACGCAGTATTTT,CASSSKGRGARDTQYF
many,TRBJ2-1,TRBV9,TRBD2,TGTGCCAGCAGCTATAGCGGGAGGGGTGACAATGAGCAGTTCTTC,CASSYSGRGDNEQFF
NA,TRBJ2-7,TRBV27,NA,TGTGCCAGCACTTTATTTTACCGTTACTACGAGCAGTACTTC,CASTLFYRYYEQYF
few,TRBJ1-1,TRBV6-1,NA,TGTGCCAGCAGTCTGTCAACCTCAGGACCGAACACTGAAGCTTTCTTT,CASSLSTSGPNTEAFF
many,TRBJ2-5,TRBV20-1,TRBD2,TGCAGTGCTAGAGTTCTTGTCCCGGGAGGGCTGGAGACCCAGTACTTC,CSARVLVPGGLETQYF
NA,TRBJ2-4,TRBV5-6,NA,TGTGCCAGCAGCTTGGGCTCCTCGGTAGCCAAAAACATTCAGTACTTC,CASSLGSSVAKNIQYF
many,TRBJ1-2,TRBV9,TRBD1,TGTGCCAGCAGCAGAGGGACAGGGGGCGCAGACCACTTC,CASSRGTGGADHF
many,TRBJ2-7,TRBV28,TRBD1,TGTGCCAGCAGGCCTCAGGGGGCTTACTCCTACGAGCAGTACTTC,CASRPQGAYSYEQYF
NA,TRBJ2-3,TRBV2,NA,TGTGCCAGCAGTGAAGCCCTAAGCACAGATACGCAGTATTTT,CASSEALSTDTQYF
medium-sized,TRBJ1-5,TRBV28,NA,TGTGCCAGCAGCCCCCGGAAAGGAAAGGGGTTTTTAAGTCAGCCCCAGCATTTT,CASSPRKGKGFLSQPQHF
many,TRBJ2-5,TRBV2,TRBD2,TGTGCCAGCAGCCGGGGGGGAGCGGGAGTTGGAGAGACCCAGTACTTC,CASSRGGAGVGETQYF
NA,TRBJ2-7,TRBV7-6,NA,TGTGCCAGCAGTAAACGCGGAGCAGAGCAGTACTTC,CASSKRGAEQYF
NA,TRBJ1-2,TRBV5-1,NA,TGCGCCAGCAGCTTGGGTCGGGCAGGGGATCTTGGTGGCTACACCTTC,CASSLGRAGDLGGYTF
NA,TRBJ2-2,TRBV20-1,NA,TGCAGTGCTAACTTTGGTCAGCGAGCGAACACCGGGGAGCTGTTTTTT,CSANFGQRANTGELFF